This TCR beta chain was documented in a study of CD8 T cells in Susac syndrome. After extraction with the RNeasy kit, 0.5 to 1 ug of the RNA was reverse transcribed using random hexamers. TCRdb re-derived calls from the immunoSEQ multiplex PCR reads in MiXCR, one entry per CDR3 protein. The profile shows some 300,000 distinct CDR3 sequences, 85% of them singletons. The CDR3 spans 15 residues. The germline V gene encodes CDR1 SGHDN and CDR2 FVKESK. Between the trimmed V and J ends, which lost 0 bases and 2 bases, there was a span of 9 bases. The sequenced sample was CD8+ T cells from PBMCs. The TCR was taken from a human donor with multiple sclerosis. The gene calls are TRBV14 and TRBJ2-3; D uncertain. The CDR3 bases are TGTGCCAGCAGCCAAGAGAACAGTTACACAGATACGCAGTATTTT. Protein: CASSQENSYTDTQYF.